Presented here are 16 T cell receptor beta chains from one specimen sequenced in a study of Ad26.COV2.S vaccination and SARS-CoV-2 variants. The treatment is: over 15 received Ad26.COV2.S at low or high dose, single or two shots; 5 received placebo; per-sample allocation not given. Sampling happened 63 days after the first vaccine or placebo injection. This table comes from immunoSEQ multiplex PCR, and its TCRdb copy is limited to in-frame clones, with some not included. The sample lists 440,000 or so clones, around 92% seen once, with 1.5% to 2% in the top ten. Sequences were derived from peripheral blood, sampled in a trial of Ad26.COV2.S vaccine versus placebo. These receptor sequences come from a person between 18 and 60 years old who received the Ad26.COV2.S COVID-19 vaccine or a placebo.

CDR3 protein: CASRTGTGFYSNQPQHF. The DNA of the CDR3 is TGTGCCAGTAGAACCGGGACAGGGTTTTATAGCAATCAGCCCCAGCATTTT. The rearrangement links TRBV19 to TRBJ1-5; 9 bases align to TRBD1. The germline V gene encodes CDR1 LNHDA and CDR2 SQIVND (reference sequence). The CDR3 is 17 residues long. With 6 bases clipped from V and 0 bases from J, the junction kept 9 bases outside the gene matches.

This chain connects TRBV11-2 to TRBJ2-7, with 10 bases fitting TRBD1. The CDR3 contains 15 residues. After removal of 5 bases from V and 4 bases from J, the junction contained 8 bases not matched to a gene. Germline values: CDR1 SGHAT, CDR2 FQNNGV. CDR3 DNA sequence: TGTGCCAGCAGCGACAGGACAGGGGGGGGTTACGAGCAGTACTTC. It is translated as CASSDRTGGGYEQYF.

The chain joins TRBV29-1 to TRBJ1-3, with D perhaps matching TRBD1 (6 bases). The germline V and J ends were trimmed by 7 bases and 0 bases, with 13 bases remaining between them. The germline gives CDR1 SQVTM, CDR2 ANQGSEA. The CDR3 consists of 14 residues. This CDR3 reads CSACRDTSGNTIYF. CDR3 DNA: TGCAGCGCTTGCCGGGACACCTCTGGAAACACCATATATTTT. Supplemented by reference TRBV29-1 and TRBJ1-3, the full variable domain reads SAVISQKPSRDICQRGTSLTIQCQVDSQVTMMFWYRQQPGQSLTLIATANQGSEATYESGFVIDKFPISRPNLTFSTLTVSNMSPEDSSIYLCSACRDTSGNTIYFGEGSWLTVV.

J is TRBJ1-5 and V is TRBV21-1. TRBV21-1 is annotated as a pseudogene. The CDR3 spans 18 residues. The CDR3 is CASSKRQDLGGSNQPQHF. DNA of the CDR3: TGTGCCAGCAGCAAACGACAAGACTTAGGAGGGAGCAATCAGCCCCAGCATTTT.

V gene TRBV4-3 combines with J gene TRBJ1-2; D is uncertain. The germline CDR1 and CDR2 sequences are LGHNA and YSLEER. This CDR3 is 13 amino acids long. V shed 3 bases and J shed 4 bases, with 9 bases lying between them. This chain's CDR3 is CASSQRTAYGYTF. Written as DNA, the CDR3 is TGCGCCAGCAGCCAGAGGACGGCCTATGGCTACACCTTC.

This chain connects TRBV6-5 to TRBJ1-1; D is unclear. The CDR3 has 13 residues. Trimming cost V 6 bases and J 6 bases, with 14 bases left between them. The germline V gene has CDR1 MNHEY and CDR2 SVGAGI. In DNA, the CDR3 is TGTGCCAGCAGGTCCGAGGGTAGGCCTGAAGCTTTCTTT. Residues: CASRSEGRPEAFF.

The chain uses TRBV4-3 and TRBJ2-5, with 8 bases fitting TRBD2. This CDR3 region has 15 residues. Trimming removed 0 bases from V and 9 bases from J; junction bases left unmatched: 9. Germline V gene data show CDR1 as LGHNA and CDR2 as YSLEER. CDR3 sequence: CASSQDGERGRPQYF. The CDR3 DNA is TGCGCCAGCAGCCAAGATGGGGAGCGGGGGCGCCCCCAGTACTTC.

The CDR3 DNA follows: TGCGCCAGCAGCCACCCAGGACTAGCGGGCCAAGAGACCCAGTACTTC. It codes for CASSHPGLAGQETQYF. The chain employs TRBV4-1 and TRBJ2-5; 11 bases agree with TRBD2. The V gene's germline CDR1 is MGHRA and CDR2 YSYEKL. Trimming at V came to 3 bases and at J to 1 base, leaving 4 bases not matched to a gene. The CDR3 runs to 16 residues.

The chain uses TRBV4-1 and TRBJ1-1; 8 bases fit TRBD1. The CDR3 length is 15 residues. Trimming at V came to 0 bases and at J to 5 bases, leaving 5 bases not matched to a gene. Germline CDR1 and CDR2: MGHRA and YSYEKL. The CDR3 is CASSQEGTGTTEAFF. The CDR3, as DNA: TGCGCCAGCAGCCAAGAAGGGACAGGAACGACTGAAGCTTTCTTT.

The chain has TRBV29-1 and TRBJ2-6, with D possibly being TRBD1 (7 bases). CDR3 length equals 15 residues. The germline V and J ends were trimmed by 1 base and 2 bases, with 9 bases remaining between them. In germline, CDR1 is SQVTM, CDR2 ANQGSEA. The CDR3 nucleotides read TGCAGCGTTGAAGGGAGGGGGCCTGGGGCCAACGTCCTGACTTTC. Residues: CSVEGRGPGANVLTF.

The chain employs TRBV5-6 and TRBJ2-1; D uncertain. V dropped 0 bases and J dropped 0 bases, with 7 bases sitting between them. Germline V gene lookup returns CDR1 SGHDT and CDR2 YYEEEE. This CDR3 has 15 amino acids. The CDR3 nucleotides read TGTGCCAGCAGCTTGGAGTGGGTCTCCTACAATGAGCAGTTCTTC. It encodes CASSLEWVSYNEQFF.

Only one count was recorded for this clone. This chain joins TRBV6-6 and TRBJ2-1, with TRBD2 matching 14 bases. The CDR3 runs to 16 residues. Germline-derived CDR1 and CDR2 are MNHNY and SVGAGI (reference sequence). The ends lost 0 bases at V and 8 bases at J; junction bases unmatched: 3. CDR3 in amino acids: CASSYSTSGGADEQFF. Here the CDR3 DNA reads TGTGCCAGCAGTTACTCGACTAGCGGGGGGGCCGATGAGCAGTTCTTC.

This sequence joins TRBV5-3 and TRBJ2-3, with 7 bases fitting TRBD2. TRBV5-3 is an ORF; its function is uncertain. The CDR3 consists of 12 residues. The CDR3 DNA sequence: TGTGACCCCCGCGGGGGAGTAGATACGCAGTATTTT. Its translation: CDPRGGVDTQYF.

The genes are TRBV18 and TRBJ1-5; D is uncertain. From germline, CDR1 is KGHSH and CDR2 LQKENI. Between the trimmed V and J ends, which lost 1 base and 1 base, there was a span of 5 bases. CDR3 length: 14 amino acids. CDR3 bases: TGTGCCAGCTCACCACAGGACAGCAATCAGCCCCAGCATTTT. This codes for CASSPQDSNQPQHF.

This chain uses TRBV29-1 with TRBJ1-1; no definite D call. The CDR3 totals 10 residues. Germline lookup yields CDR1 SQVTM and CDR2 ANQGSEA. Trimming removed 7 bases from V and 8 bases from J, with 11 bases in between. CDR3: CSAWEGEAFF. In DNA form, the CDR3 reads TGCAGCGCCTGGGAGGGAGAAGCTTTCTTT.

The rearrangement links TRBV5-5 to TRBJ1-2; 10 bases match TRBD1. This CDR3 is built from 16 residues. The V gene's germline CDR1 is SGHKS and CDR2 YYEKEE (reference sequence). V dropped 4 bases and J dropped 0; count of bases not matched to a gene: 6. The DNA of the CDR3 is TGTGCCAGCAGCCTCCTAGGACAGGGGGCTAACTATGGCTACACCTTC. Its protein is CASSLLGQGANYGYTF.